Detailed here is one TCR beta chain. Its antigen is still unknown. This record comes from a study of blood T cells in healthy people across ages. Together with a sample-barcoded 5' primer, a J-beta primer mix was included in a second PCR lasting about 6 to 11 cycles. A template-switch adaptor containing 12 random nucleotides labeled each cDNA molecule. TCRdb fed the 5' RACE reads into MiXCR, producing one record per CDR3 protein. The sample contains about 1.6 million distinct CDR3 sequences, 30% to 35% of which appear only once. V was shortened by 2 bases and J by 8 bases, with 6 bases between the two germline ends. The CDR3 spans 11 residues. Germline CDR1 is MGHRA and CDR2 is YSYEKL. Overall study findings and caveats: In older individuals, TCR beta diversity per million T cells was lower, falling roughly linearly with age. Estimates of total diversity, which came from one million sequenced T cells, were considered to be underestimates.

The V and J genes are TRBV4-1 and TRBJ1-2; D is uncertain. The specimen sequenced was blood. The receptor was isolated from a woman between 25 and 40 years old in good health. The CDR3 nucleotides are TGCGCCAGCAGCCAACTGGGGGGCTACACCTTC. Amino acid sequence: CASSQLGGYTF.